The source of this T cell receptor (beta chain) is a study of T cells in Graves' hyperthyroidism and ophthalmopathy. Researchers barred patients who had uncontrolled infection, other autoimmune disease, pregnancy or lactation. Clinical symptoms, serum thyroxine and TRAb, thyroid ultrasound and orbital computed tomography together formed the diagnostic basis. Around 10 ml fresh peripheral blood yielded the PBMCs. RNA transcripts gave rise to amplified TCR beta CDR3 regions. TCR CDR3 underwent first-round RT-PCR with the HTBI primer set. TCRdb reanalysed the multiplex PCR reads using MiXCR and keeps one entry per CDR3 protein. The sample yields about 400,000 distinct CDR3 sequences, more than 13% seen once. Ten or more counts support this clonotype. Germline V lookup: CDR1 SGHTA, CDR2 FQGNSA. V was pared by 3 bases and J by 1 base, with 1 base of the junction left unmatched. The CDR3 length is 15 residues.

The receptor was derived from a woman aged 25 to 45 with Graves' hyperthyroidism. The specimen was blood. The chain links TRBV7-2 to TRBJ2-2, with 8 bases that match TRBD2. CDR3 sequence: CASSFLAGNTGELFF. DNA for the CDR3: TGTGCCAGCAGCTTCCTAGCGGGGAACACCGGGGAGCTGTTTTTT.